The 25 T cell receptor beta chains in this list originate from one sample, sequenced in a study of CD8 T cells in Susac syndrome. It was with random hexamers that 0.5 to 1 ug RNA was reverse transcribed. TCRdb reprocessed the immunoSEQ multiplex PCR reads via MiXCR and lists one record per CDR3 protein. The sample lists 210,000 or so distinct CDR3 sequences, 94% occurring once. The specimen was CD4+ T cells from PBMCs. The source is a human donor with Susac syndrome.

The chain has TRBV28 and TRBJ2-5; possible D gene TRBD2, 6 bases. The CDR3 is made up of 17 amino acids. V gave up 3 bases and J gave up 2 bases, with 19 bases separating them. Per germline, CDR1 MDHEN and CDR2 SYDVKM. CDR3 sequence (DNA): TGTGCCAGCAGTTTTAGGGACTCCGGAGGGCCTCAAGAGACCCAGTACTTC. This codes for CASSFRDSGGPQETQYF.

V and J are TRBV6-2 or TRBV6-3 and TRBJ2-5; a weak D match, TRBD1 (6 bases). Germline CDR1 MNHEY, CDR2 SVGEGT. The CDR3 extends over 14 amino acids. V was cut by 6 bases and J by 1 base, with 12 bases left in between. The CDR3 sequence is CASRQGRRQETQYF. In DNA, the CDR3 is TGTGCCAGCAGACAGGGTAGGCGCCAAGAGACCCAGTACTTC.

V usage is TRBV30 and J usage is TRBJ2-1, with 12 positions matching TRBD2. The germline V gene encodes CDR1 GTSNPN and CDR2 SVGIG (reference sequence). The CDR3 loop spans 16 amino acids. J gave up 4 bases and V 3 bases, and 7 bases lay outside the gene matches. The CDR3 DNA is TGTGCCTGGAGCCTAGGACTAGCGGGGCCTTACAATGAGCAGTTCTTC. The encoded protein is CAWSLGLAGPYNEQFF.

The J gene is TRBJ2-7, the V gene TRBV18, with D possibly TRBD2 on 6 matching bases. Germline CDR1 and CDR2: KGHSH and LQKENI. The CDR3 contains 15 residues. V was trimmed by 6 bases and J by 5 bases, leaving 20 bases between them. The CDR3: CASSTVGDSPHEQYF. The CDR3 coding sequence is TGTGCCAGCTCCACCGTTGGGGACTCCCCCCACGAGCAGTACTTC.

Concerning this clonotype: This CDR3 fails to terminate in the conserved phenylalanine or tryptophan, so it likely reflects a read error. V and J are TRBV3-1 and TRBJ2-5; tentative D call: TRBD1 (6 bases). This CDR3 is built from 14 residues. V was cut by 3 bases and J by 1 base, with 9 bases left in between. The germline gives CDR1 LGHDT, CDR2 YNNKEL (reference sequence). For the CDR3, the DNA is TGTGCCAGCAGCCAGTCGACAGGCCAAGAGACCCAGTACTTG. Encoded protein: CASSQSTGQETQYL.

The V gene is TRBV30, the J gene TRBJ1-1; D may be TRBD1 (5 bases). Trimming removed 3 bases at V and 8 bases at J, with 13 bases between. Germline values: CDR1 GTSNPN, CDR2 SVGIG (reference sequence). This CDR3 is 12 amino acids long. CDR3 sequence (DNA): TGTGCCTGGAGAGGGACCCGTAGGGAAGCTTTCTTT. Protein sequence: CAWRGTRREAFF.

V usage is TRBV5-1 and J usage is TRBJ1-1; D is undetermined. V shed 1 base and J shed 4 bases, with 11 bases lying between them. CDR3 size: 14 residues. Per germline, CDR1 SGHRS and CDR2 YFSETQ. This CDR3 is CASSLNQEGTEAFF. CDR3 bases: TGCGCCAGCAGCTTGAACCAGGAGGGCACTGAAGCTTTCTTT.

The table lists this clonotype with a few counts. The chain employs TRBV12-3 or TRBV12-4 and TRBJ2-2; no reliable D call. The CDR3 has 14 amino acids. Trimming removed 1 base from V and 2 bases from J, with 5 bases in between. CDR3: CASSLGSNTGELFF. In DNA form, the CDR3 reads TGTGCCAGCAGTTTAGGCTCTAACACCGGGGAGCTGTTTTTT.

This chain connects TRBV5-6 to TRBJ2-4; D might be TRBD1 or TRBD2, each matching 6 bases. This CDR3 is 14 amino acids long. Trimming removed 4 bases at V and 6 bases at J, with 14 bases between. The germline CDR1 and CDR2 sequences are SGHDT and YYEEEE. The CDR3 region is CASSGGLRGNIQYF. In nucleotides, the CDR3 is TGTGCCAGCAGCGGGGGGCTCCGGGGAAACATTCAGTACTTC.

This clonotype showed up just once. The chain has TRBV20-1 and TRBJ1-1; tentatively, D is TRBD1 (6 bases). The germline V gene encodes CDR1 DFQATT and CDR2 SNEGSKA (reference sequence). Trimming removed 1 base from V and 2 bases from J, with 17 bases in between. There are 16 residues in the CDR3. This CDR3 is CSARVEARGFNTEAFF. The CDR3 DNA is TGCAGTGCTAGAGTGGAGGCCAGGGGCTTCAACACTGAAGCTTTCTTT.

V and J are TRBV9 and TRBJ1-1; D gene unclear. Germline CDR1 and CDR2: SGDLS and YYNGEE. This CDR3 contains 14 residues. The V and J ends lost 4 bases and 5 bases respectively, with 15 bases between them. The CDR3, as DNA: TGTGCCAGCAGCCCCCTACAGTCGGAGACTGAAGCTTTCTTT. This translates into CASSPLQSETEAFF.

CDR3: CASRASGGYENTQYF. DNA for the CDR3: TGTGCCAGCAGGGCTAGCGGGGGCTACGAGAATACGCAGTATTTT. The chain recombines TRBV7-2 with TRBJ2-3; 10 nucleotides align to TRBD2. CDR1 and CDR2 (germline): SGHTA, FQGNSA. V was clipped by 6 bases and J by 7 bases; unmatched bases: 10. CDR3 length equals 15 residues.

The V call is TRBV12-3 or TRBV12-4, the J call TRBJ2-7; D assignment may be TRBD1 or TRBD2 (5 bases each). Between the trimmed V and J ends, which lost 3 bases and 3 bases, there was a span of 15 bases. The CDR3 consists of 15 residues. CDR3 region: CASSLGSSRGYEQYF. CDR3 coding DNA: TGTGCCAGCAGTTTGGGGTCCTCGAGGGGCTACGAGCAGTACTTC.

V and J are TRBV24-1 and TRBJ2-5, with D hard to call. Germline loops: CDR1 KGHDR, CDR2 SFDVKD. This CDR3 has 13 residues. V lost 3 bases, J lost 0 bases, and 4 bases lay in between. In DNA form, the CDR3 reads TGTGCCACCAGTGATCAGTACCAAGAGACCCAGTACTTC. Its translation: CATSDQYQETQYF.

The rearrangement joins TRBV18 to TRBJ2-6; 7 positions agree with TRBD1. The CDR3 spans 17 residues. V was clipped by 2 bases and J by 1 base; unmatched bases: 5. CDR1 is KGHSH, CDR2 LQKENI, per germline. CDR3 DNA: TGTGCCAGCTCACCATACTTGACAGGGTCTGGGGCCAACGTCCTGACTTTC. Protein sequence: CASSPYLTGSGANVLTF.

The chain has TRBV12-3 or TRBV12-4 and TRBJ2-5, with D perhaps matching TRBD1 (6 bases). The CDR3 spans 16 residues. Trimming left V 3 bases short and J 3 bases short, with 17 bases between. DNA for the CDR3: TGTGCCAGCAGTTTCCCGAGGAGAGCAGGGGAAGAGACCCAGTACTTC. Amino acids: CASSFPRRAGEETQYF.

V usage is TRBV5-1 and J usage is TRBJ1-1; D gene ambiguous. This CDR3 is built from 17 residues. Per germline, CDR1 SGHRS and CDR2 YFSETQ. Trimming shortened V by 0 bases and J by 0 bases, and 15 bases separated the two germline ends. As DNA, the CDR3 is TGCGCCAGCAGCTTGGGAGCCGGGGAGGGTATGAACACTGAAGCTTTCTTT. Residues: CASSLGAGEGMNTEAFF.

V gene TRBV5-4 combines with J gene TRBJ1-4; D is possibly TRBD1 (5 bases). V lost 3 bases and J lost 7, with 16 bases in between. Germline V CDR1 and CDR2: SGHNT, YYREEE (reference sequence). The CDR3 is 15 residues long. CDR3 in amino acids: CASSSSTQDTEKLFF. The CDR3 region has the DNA TGTGCCAGCAGCTCCTCGACACAGGACACTGAAAAACTGTTTTTT.

In DNA form, the CDR3 reads TGTGCCTGGAGTGCATGGCAGTCTAATGAAAAACTGTTTTTT. This codes for CAWSAWQSNEKLFF. J is TRBJ1-4 and V is TRBV30; no firm D call. Trimming took 1 base from V and 3 from J, leaving 9 bases between them. Germline CDR1 reads GTSNPN; CDR2 reads SVGIG (reference sequence). This CDR3 contains 14 residues.

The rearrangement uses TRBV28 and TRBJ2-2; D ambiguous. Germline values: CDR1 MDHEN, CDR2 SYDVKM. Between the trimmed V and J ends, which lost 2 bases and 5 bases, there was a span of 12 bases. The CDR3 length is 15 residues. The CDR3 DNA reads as TGTGCCAGCAGTTTAAGCCCCGTGTGGACCGGGGAGCTGTTTTTT. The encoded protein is CASSLSPVWTGELFF.

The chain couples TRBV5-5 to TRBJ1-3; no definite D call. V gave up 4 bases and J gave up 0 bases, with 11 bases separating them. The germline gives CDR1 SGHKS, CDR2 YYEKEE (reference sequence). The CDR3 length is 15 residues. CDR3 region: CASSLVGHSGNTIYF. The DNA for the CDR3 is TGTGCCAGCAGCCTAGTGGGCCACTCTGGAAACACCATATATTTT.

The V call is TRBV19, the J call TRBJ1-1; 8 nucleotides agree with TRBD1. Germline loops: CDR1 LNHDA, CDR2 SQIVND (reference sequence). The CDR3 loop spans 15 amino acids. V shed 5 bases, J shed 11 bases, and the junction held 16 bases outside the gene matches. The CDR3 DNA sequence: TGTGCCAGTAGTGTACTCGGGACAGGTCTGATAGAGGCTTTCTTT. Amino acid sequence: CASSVLGTGLIEAFF.

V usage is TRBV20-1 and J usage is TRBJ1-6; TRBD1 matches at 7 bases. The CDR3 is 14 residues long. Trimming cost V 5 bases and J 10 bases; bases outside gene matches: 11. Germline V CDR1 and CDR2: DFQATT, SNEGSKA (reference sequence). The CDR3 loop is CSAQIDREDSPLHF. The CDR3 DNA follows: TGCAGTGCTCAGATAGACAGGGAGGACTCACCCCTCCACTTT.

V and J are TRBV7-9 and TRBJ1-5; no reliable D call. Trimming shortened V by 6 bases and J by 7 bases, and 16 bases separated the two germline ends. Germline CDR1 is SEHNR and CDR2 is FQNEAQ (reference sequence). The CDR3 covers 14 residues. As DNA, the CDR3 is TGTGCCAGCAGTTCGGACCGACCTCACCAGCCCCAGCATTTT. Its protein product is CASSSDRPHQPQHF.

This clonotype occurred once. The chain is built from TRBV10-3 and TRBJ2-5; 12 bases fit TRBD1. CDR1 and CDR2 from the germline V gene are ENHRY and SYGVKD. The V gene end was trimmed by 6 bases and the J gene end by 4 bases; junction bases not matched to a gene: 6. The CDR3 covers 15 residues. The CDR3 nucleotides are TGTGCCATCAGCCCCCCGGGACAGGGGGCAGAGACCCAGTACTTC. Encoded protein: CAISPPGQGAETQYF.